Many counts were recorded for the clone carrying this T cell receptor (beta chain). The antigen is not known. The sample is drawn from a study of tumor-infiltrating lymphocytes in primary liver carcinoma. Study context: Yields of productive TCRbeta reads ranged from roughly 3.5 to 7.5 million per sample and were similar across tissue types.

The V end lost 1 base, the J end lost 6 bases, and 19 bases lay between the germline ends. Germline V lookup: CDR1 SEHNR, CDR2 FQNEAQ (reference sequence). The CDR3 loop spans 16 amino acids. General study points: Tumor top-250-clone fractions significantly exceeded those of blood (p = 0.039).

Making TCR beta cDNA involved around 540 ng total RNA and a constant-region primer. TCR beta libraries came from three nested multiplex PCR rounds using slightly modified ARM-PCR. With TRBV1-TRBV30 forward primers and a C-beta reverse primer, the first two PCR rounds were run for approximately 10 cycles each. TCRdb passed the multiplex PCR reads through MiXCR, listing each CDR3 protein once. The data show 90,000 to 150,000 distinct CDR3 sequences, around 70% seen once. Bulk tissue was left unsorted, and RNA and DNA were co-extracted from approximately 20-30 mg of it. Sequencing was performed on tumor-adjacent normal liver tissue. This clonotype was sampled from a woman aged 60-75 years with primary liver carcinoma and hepatitis B virus infection. V and J are TRBV7-9 and TRBJ2-7; possibly TRBD1 for D (6 bases). CDR3 in DNA: TGTGCCAGCAGCTTAGGGTGGCTAGCCTTGGGGGCCGAGCAGTACTTC. Translation gives CASSLGWLALGAEQYF.